The 28 T cell receptor beta chains in this list originate from one sample, sequenced in a study of T cell responses to AZD1222 COVID-19 vaccine. Method: immunoSEQ multiplex PCR; TCRdb's copy keeps in-frame clones and lacks some. The table lists approximately 120,000 clones, 91% of them singletons. Sample: peripheral blood, taken on day 0 of AZD1222 vaccination. Receptors were obtained from an adult in good health.

The genes are TRBV27 and TRBJ1-5; TRBD1 is a possible D gene (5 bases). The V end was cut by 0 bases, the J end by 4 bases, with 13 bases between. Germline CDR1 MNHEY, CDR2 SMNVEV (reference sequence). CDR3 size: 16 residues. The chain's CDR3 is CASSLSPGGGNQPQHF. In DNA form, the CDR3 reads TGTGCCAGCAGTTTATCACCGGGGGGGGGAAATCAGCCCCAGCATTTT.

CDR3 loop: CASSRDSYSGANVLTF. CDR3 DNA sequence: TGTGCCAGCAGTCGGGACAGCTACTCTGGGGCCAACGTCCTGACTTTC. The V and J genes are TRBV6-4 and TRBJ2-6; the match to TRBD1 covers 7 bases. Germline V gene lookup returns CDR1 MRHNA and CDR2 SNTAGT. V lost 5 bases and J lost 0; bases outside the gene matches: 4. This CDR3 contains 16 residues.

V is TRBV3-1 (or the pseudogene TRBV3-2) and J is TRBJ2-7; tentatively, D is TRBD1 (5 bases). V was shortened by 1 base and J by 2 bases, with 15 bases between the two germline ends. The CDR3 covers 16 residues. Germline V gene sequence: CDR1 LGHDT, CDR2 YNNKEL (reference sequence). In nucleotides, the CDR3 is TGTGCCAGCAGCCAAGGGGCAGGGCCCCATACCTACGAGCAGTACTTC. It translates to CASSQGAGPHTYEQYF.

The DNA of the CDR3 is TGTGCCAGCAATCACAGGGGCTATGGCTACACCTTC. Protein sequence: CASNHRGYGYTF. The chain is built from TRBV6-5 and TRBJ1-2, with TRBD1 matching 7 bases. Losses at the gene ends were 7 bases for V and 4 bases for J; bases not matched to a gene: 3. Germline CDR1 MNHEY, CDR2 SVGAGI. CDR3 size: 12 residues.

This clone was detected once. V usage is TRBV3-1 (or the pseudogene TRBV3-2) and J usage is TRBJ1-1; 8 nucleotides align to TRBD1. Germline trimming cut 0 bases from V and 4 bases from J; bases unmatched to any gene: 4. Germline V gene data show CDR1 as LGHDT and CDR2 as YNNKEL (reference sequence). The CDR3 contains 15 residues. CDR3 coding DNA: TGTGCCAGCAGCCAAGATGACAGGGGATTCACTGAAGCTTTCTTT. This gives the protein CASSQDDRGFTEAFF.

The chain joins TRBV18 to TRBJ2-5; 7 bases align to TRBD1. Trimming cost V 3 bases and J 5 bases; bases outside gene matches: 6. Germline V gene lookup returns CDR1 KGHSH and CDR2 LQKENI. The length of the CDR3 is 14 residues. CDR3 amino acids: CASSPRQGWETQYF. As DNA, the CDR3 is TGTGCCAGCTCACCGCGACAGGGATGGGAGACCCAGTACTTC.

This chain links TRBV12-5 with TRBJ1-2; D remains ambiguous. Germline CDR1 reads LGHNT; CDR2 reads FRNRAP. V was trimmed by 0 bases and J by 2 bases, leaving 22 bases between them. The CDR3 has 19 amino acids. The CDR3, as DNA: TGTGCTAGTGGTTTGGTACTATACTATCGGGCAGAAAAGAACTATGGCTACACCTTC. Translation: CASGLVLYYRAEKNYGYTF.

V is TRBV2 and J is TRBJ2-2; D remains unclear. Germline V lookup: CDR1 SNHLY, CDR2 FYNNEI. The CDR3 covers 14 residues. The V end was cut by 7 bases, the J end by 0 bases, with 9 bases between. The CDR3 loop reads CASTDPSNTGELFF. The CDR3 nucleotides read TGTGCCAGCACGGACCCTTCGAACACCGGGGAGCTGTTTTTT.

This chain uses TRBV30 with TRBJ1-2; no reliable D call. Trimming took 1 base from V and 4 from J, leaving 13 bases between them. The CDR3 contains 14 residues. CDR1 is GTSNPN, CDR2 SVGIG, per germline (reference sequence). The CDR3 sequence: CAWSEMTVSYGYTF. As DNA, the CDR3 is TGTGCCTGGAGTGAAATGACGGTTTCCTATGGCTACACCTTC.

About this clone itself: The sample holds other DNA sequences that translate to the same CDR3. The rearrangement uses TRBV5-1 and TRBJ1-3; D remains ambiguous. The CDR3 has 14 amino acids. V was pared by 0 bases and J by 2 bases, with 6 bases between. Germline loops: CDR1 SGHRS, CDR2 YFSETQ. The CDR3 loop reads CASSLDLAGNTIYF. CDR3 nucleotide sequence: TGCGCCAGCAGCTTGGACTTGGCTGGAAACACCATATATTTT. Full variable domain (rest looked up from reference TRBV5-1 and TRBJ1-3): KAGVTQTPRYLIKTRGQQVTLSCSPISGHRSVSWYQQTPGQGLQFLFEYFSETQRNKGNFPGRFSGRQFSNSRSEMNVSTLELGDSALYLCASSLDLAGNTIYFGEGSWLTVV.

The chain recombines TRBV11-2 with TRBJ2-1; 13 bases line up with TRBD2. V lost 6 bases to trimming and J lost 6 bases; unmatched junction nucleotides: 2. The germline CDR1 and CDR2 sequences are SGHAT and FQNNGV. CDR3 length: 14 amino acids. CDR3: CASSRTSGSNEQFF. The CDR3 region has the DNA TGTGCCAGCAGTAGGACTAGCGGGAGCAATGAGCAGTTCTTC. Drawing the rest from reference TRBV11-2 and TRBJ2-1, the complete variable domain is EAGVAQSPRYKIIEKRQSVAFWCNPISGHATLYWYQQILGQGPKLLIQFQNNGVVDDSQLPKDRFSAERLKGVDSTLKIQPAKLEDSAVYLCASSRTSGSNEQFFGPGTRLTVL.

The chain recombines TRBV19 with TRBJ1-3, with D tentatively TRBD1 (5 bases). V gave up 2 bases and J gave up 1 base, with 9 bases separating them. The germline gives CDR1 LNHDA, CDR2 SQIVND (reference sequence). The CDR3 loop spans 15 amino acids. DNA of the CDR3: TGTGCCAGTAGTATAATCGAGGGGTCTGGAAACACCATATATTTT. It is translated as CASSIIEGSGNTIYF.

The chain has TRBV11-2 and TRBJ1-4; D is ambiguous. Germline V CDR1 and CDR2: SGHAT, FQNNGV. Between the trimmed V and J ends, which lost 3 bases and 5 bases, there was a span of 7 bases. CDR3 length equals 13 residues. CDR3 in amino acids: CASSLTGNEKLFF. The CDR3 coding sequence is TGTGCCAGCAGCTTGACGGGCAATGAAAAACTGTTTTTT.

V is TRBV6-5 and J is TRBJ2-1, with D unclear. V was clipped by 2 bases and J by 4 bases, with 6 bases between them. The length of the CDR3 is 13 residues. CDR1 MNHEY and CDR2 SVGAGI come from the germline V gene. CDR3 protein: CASSYTPYNEQFF. The CDR3 nucleotides read TGTGCCAGCAGTTACACACCTTACAATGAGCAGTTCTTC.

The V gene is TRBV27, the J gene TRBJ2-5, with D perhaps matching TRBD1 (5 bases). CDR1 is MNHEY and CDR2 is SMNVEV in the germline V gene (reference sequence). Trimming shortened V by 4 bases and J by 7 bases, and 16 bases separated the two germline ends. The CDR3 extends over 14 amino acids. CDR3 in amino acids: CASSSTAFRGTQYF. The CDR3 DNA follows: TGTGCCAGCAGTTCGACAGCTTTTCGCGGGACCCAGTACTTC.

The chain joins TRBV6-6 to TRBJ1-1; D gene ambiguous. In germline, CDR1 is MNHNY, CDR2 SVGAGI (reference sequence). V lost 5 bases to trimming and J lost 5 bases, with 15 bases between them. CDR3 length: 14 amino acids. CDR3 in DNA: TGTGCCAGCAGTCCCTTAATCGGGGTTACTGAAGCTTTCTTT. This translates into CASSPLIGVTEAFF.

This chain joins TRBV7-9 and TRBJ2-1; 15 nucleotides agree with TRBD2. Germline values: CDR1 SEHNR, CDR2 FQNEAQ (reference sequence). V trimming: 3 bases; J trimming: 7 bases; junction bases outside the gene matches: 1. This CDR3 region has 15 residues. CDR3: CASSFGTSGGNEQFF. CDR3 sequence (DNA): TGTGCCAGCAGCTTTGGGACTAGCGGGGGGAATGAGCAGTTCTTC. The full variable domain, its missing parts supplied by reference TRBV7-9 and TRBJ2-1, is DTGVSQNPRHKITKRGQNVTFRCDPISEHNRLYWYRQTLGQGPEFLTYFQNEAQLEKSRLLSDRFSAERPKGSFSTLEIQRTEQGDSAMYLCASSFGTSGGNEQFFGPGTRLTVL.

V and J are TRBV18 and TRBJ1-3; no reliable D call. In germline, CDR1 is KGHSH, CDR2 LQKENI. V was pared by 4 bases and J by 4 bases, with 14 bases between. The CDR3 totals 15 residues. The CDR3 protein is CASSLFDKSGNTIYF. CDR3 in DNA: TGTGCCAGCTCACTCTTCGACAAAAGCGGAAACACCATATATTTT.

This clone was counted a single time. The rearrangement links TRBV6-1 to TRBJ1-5; a weak D match, TRBD1 (5 bases). CDR3 length: 13 amino acids. The germline V gene encodes CDR1 MNHNS and CDR2 SASEGT. V lost 1 base and J 6 bases, leaving 7 bases between the germline ends. CDR3 amino acids: CASSEVGVQPQHF. In DNA form, the CDR3 reads TGTGCCAGCAGTGAAGTGGGGGTTCAGCCCCAGCATTTT.

This clone occurred a few times. The chain combines TRBV10-1 with TRBJ2-3; 9 bases are a match to TRBD2. The CDR3 totals 15 residues. V dropped 2 bases and J dropped 5; count of bases not matched to a gene: 5. Germline loops: CDR1 WNHNN, CDR2 SYGVQD (reference sequence). CDR3 sequence (DNA): TGCGCCAGCAGTGAGGCCCTAGCGGGACAAGATACGCAGTATTTT. Translation: CASSEALAGQDTQYF.

In regard to this clone: Germline is not matched at one junction end, which may reflect a read error. The chain employs TRBV27 and TRBJ2-7; possible D gene TRBD1, 6 bases. This CDR3 has 13 amino acids. The germline V gene has CDR1 MNHEY and CDR2 SMNVEV (reference sequence). Here the CDR3 reads CASRFLGGYEQYF. CDR3 coding DNA: TGTGCCAGCCGTTTTTTAGGGGGCTACGAGCAGTACTTC.

The gene calls are TRBV6-4 and TRBJ2-4; D is undetermined. The CDR3 runs 17 residues. Trimming stripped 1 base from V and 0 bases from J, with 13 bases between. Germline CDR1 reads MRHNA; CDR2 reads SNTAGT. The CDR3 DNA sequence: TGTGCCAGCAGTGACTACGGGCTCCTGCTAGCCAAAAACATTCAGTACTTC. This codes for CASSDYGLLLAKNIQYF.

This chain joins TRBV18 and TRBJ1-4; TRBD1 aligns across 7 bases. Germline-derived CDR1 and CDR2 are KGHSH and LQKENI. The V segment lost 6 bases and the J segment 8 bases; nucleotides outside the gene matches: 12. The CDR3 covers 15 residues. CDR3 region: CASSPRTGGDEKLFF. As DNA, the CDR3 is TGTGCCAGCTCCCCTCGGACAGGAGGGGACGAAAAACTGTTTTTT.

The chain employs TRBV5-1 and TRBJ2-2, with 8 bases aligning to TRBD2. Unmatched junction bases numbered 6, after V lost 7 bases and J lost 4 bases. Germline V lookup: CDR1 SGHRS, CDR2 YFSETQ. The CDR3 has 14 amino acids. The CDR3 coding sequence is TGCGCCAGCGGTAGCGGGATGGGCACCGGGGAGCTGTTTTTT. It encodes CASGSGMGTGELFF.

The chain joins TRBV6-2 or TRBV6-3 to TRBJ2-7; the D call may be TRBD1 or TRBD2 (5 bases each). Trimming removed 6 bases from V and 2 bases from J, with 14 bases in between. There are 14 residues in the CDR3. The germline gives CDR1 MNHEY, CDR2 SVGEGT. The CDR3 is CASSHGTPAYEQYF. In DNA, the CDR3 is TGTGCCAGCAGCCACGGGACGCCTGCCTACGAGCAGTACTTC.

Only a few counts were recorded for this clone. This chain uses TRBV19 with TRBJ1-2, with D perhaps TRBD1 (6 bases). CDR1 LNHDA and CDR2 SQIVND come from the germline V gene (reference sequence). CDR3 length: 14 residues. Trimming shortened V by 3 bases and J by 6 bases, and 14 bases separated the two germline ends. The CDR3 DNA reads TGTGCCAGTAGTATCGCCCAGGGGACGAATGGCTACACCTTC. Encoded protein: CASSIAQGTNGYTF.

The CDR3: CASSQVLGGPTMNTEAFF. DNA of the CDR3: TGCGCCAGCAGCCAAGTCCTGGGCGGTCCTACAATGAACACTGAAGCTTTCTTT. V usage is TRBV4-1 and J usage is TRBJ1-1; D gene ambiguous. CDR3 length: 18 amino acids. The germline gives CDR1 MGHRA, CDR2 YSYEKL. Trimming pared 1 base from V and 0 bases from J, leaving 18 bases between.

The chain is built from TRBV4-1 and TRBJ2-2; D possibly uses TRBD1 or TRBD2 (5 bases each). Deletions cut 3 bases from V and 13 bases from J, with 21 bases between. The CDR3 has 15 residues. Looked up from germline, CDR1 is MGHRA and CDR2 is YSYEKL. The CDR3 spells CASSHPGTGAEWLFF. DNA of the CDR3: TGCGCCAGCAGCCACCCCGGGACCGGAGCGGAGTGGCTGTTTTTT.